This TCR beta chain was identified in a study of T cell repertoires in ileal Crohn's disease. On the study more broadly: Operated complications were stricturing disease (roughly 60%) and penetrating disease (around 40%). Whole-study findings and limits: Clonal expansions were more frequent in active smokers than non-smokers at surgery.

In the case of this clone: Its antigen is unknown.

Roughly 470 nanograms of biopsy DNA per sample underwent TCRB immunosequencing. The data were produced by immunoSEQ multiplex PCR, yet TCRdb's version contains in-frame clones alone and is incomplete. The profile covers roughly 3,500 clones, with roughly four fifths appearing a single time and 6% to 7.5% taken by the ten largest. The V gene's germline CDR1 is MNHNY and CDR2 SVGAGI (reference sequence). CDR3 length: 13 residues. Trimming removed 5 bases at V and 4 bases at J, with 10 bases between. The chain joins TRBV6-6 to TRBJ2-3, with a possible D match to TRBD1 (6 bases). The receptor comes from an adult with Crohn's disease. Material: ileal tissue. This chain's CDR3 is CASSVRGSDTQYF. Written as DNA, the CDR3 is TGTGCCAGCAGTGTAAGGGGGTCAGATACGCAGTATTTT.